Below, one T cell receptor beta chain is given with its context. The data are from a study of blood T cell repertoires in COVID-19. Overall study context: Acute and convalescent COVID-19 specimens originated in the United States, Italy and Spain. The cDNA or gDNA used as material had been derived from T cells, B-cell-depleted T cells, or PBMCs.

The germline gives CDR1 MRHNA, CDR2 SNTAGT. V lost 0 bases and J 6 bases, leaving 15 bases between the germline ends. The CDR3 is 16 residues long. In the authors' methods: How many nucleated cells were present was estimated from reference gene primer amplification. Here immunoSEQ multiplex PCR was the method, and the copy in TCRdb shows in-frame clones only, minus some. That table is the source of V, J and clone size, and D and trimming were worked out from the DNA. The data show 60,000 to 65,000 clones, 65% to 75% seen once. The sequenced sample consisted of peripheral blood. V usage is TRBV6-4 and J usage is TRBJ2-1, with a possible D match to TRBD1 (6 bases). The sequence came from a woman of 80 years or more with acute or convalescent COVID-19. The CDR3 protein is CASSDSYRTDVNEQFF. Written as DNA, the CDR3 is TGTGCCAGCAGTGACTCGTACAGGACAGACGTCAATGAGCAGTTCTTC.